The rows below give T cell receptor beta chains drawn from one sample of a study of shared clonotypes between healthy human individuals. The protocol was immunoSEQ multiplex PCR, while the TCRdb copy is restricted to in-frame clones and leaves out a portion. The table has 2 million to 3 million clones, just over 90% seen once. Specimen: naive CD4+ T cells sorted from blood. The receptor set was obtained from a young man in good health. CDR3s include the opening cysteine and the closing phenylalanine or tryptophan. D genes are given only for firm matches. Not every row has a clone size; where given, it reads once, few, many or a size class.

d_call: TRBD1; clone_size: NA; v_call: TRBV5-1; j_call: TRBJ1-4; cdr3_nt: TGCGCCAGCAGCTTAACAGGGGGCCCTAATGAAAAACTGTTTTTT; cdr3_aa: CASSLTGGPNEKLFF
d_call: NA; clone_size: NA; v_call: TRBV2; j_call: TRBJ1-2; cdr3_nt: TGTGCCAGCAGTGAACTCAACAGGGCTATGGCTAACTATGGCTACACCTTC; cdr3_aa: CASSELNRAMANYGYTF
d_call: NA; clone_size: NA; v_call: TRBV30; j_call: TRBJ1-1; cdr3_nt: TGTGCCTGGAGTCCGAACGTCTCTGGACAAGCTTTCTTT; cdr3_aa: CAWSPNVSGQAFF
d_call: NA; clone_size: once; v_call: TRBV10-1; j_call: TRBJ2-7; cdr3_nt: TGCGCCAGCAGTGAGTCGGAGGGGTACGAGCAGTACTTC; cdr3_aa: CASSESEGYEQYF
d_call: TRBD1; clone_size: NA; v_call: TRBV2; j_call: TRBJ2-7; cdr3_nt: TGTGCCAGCAGGCCCGACAGGGGCACCTTCTCCTACGAGCAGTACTTC; cdr3_aa: CASRPDRGTFSYEQYF
d_call: NA; clone_size: NA; v_call: TRBV7-2; j_call: TRBJ1-1; cdr3_nt: TGTGCCAGCAGCTTCAGGGCGTGGGGCACTGAAGCTTTCTTT; cdr3_aa: CASSFRAWGTEAFF
d_call: NA; clone_size: NA; v_call: TRBV18; j_call: TRBJ1-4; cdr3_nt: TGTGCCAGCTCACCACCGGGCCACCTAGTGAATGAAAAACTGTTTTTT; cdr3_aa: CASSPPGHLVNEKLFF
d_call: NA; clone_size: NA; v_call: TRBV11-2; j_call: TRBJ2-1; cdr3_nt: TGTGCCAGCAGCTTAGACCTAGCGGGACAGGCCTACAATGAGCAGTTCTTC; cdr3_aa: CASSLDLAGQAYNEQFF
d_call: NA; clone_size: NA; v_call: TRBV7-2; j_call: TRBJ1-1; cdr3_nt: TGTGCCAGCAGGTCTCAGGTAAACACTGAAGCTTTCTTT; cdr3_aa: CASRSQVNTEAFF
d_call: NA; clone_size: NA; v_call: TRBV7-2; j_call: TRBJ1-1; cdr3_nt: TGTGCCAGCAGTGCGGGGAGTGCGAACACTGAAGCTTTCTTT; cdr3_aa: CASSAGSANTEAFF
d_call: NA; clone_size: NA; v_call: TRBV18; j_call: TRBJ1-3; cdr3_nt: TGTGCCAGCTCACCAATTAGTTCAGCGGGAAACACCATATATTTT; cdr3_aa: CASSPISSAGNTIYF
d_call: NA; clone_size: NA; v_call: TRBV5-1; j_call: TRBJ2-7; cdr3_nt: TGCGCCAGCAGCTCCGTTTACGAGCAGTACTTC; cdr3_aa: CASSSVYEQYF
d_call: NA; clone_size: NA; v_call: TRBV5-1; j_call: TRBJ2-5; cdr3_nt: TGCGCCAGCAGCCTGGGTGGTAGCGAAGAGACCCAGTACTTC; cdr3_aa: CASSLGGSEETQYF
d_call: NA; clone_size: NA; v_call: TRBV9; j_call: TRBJ1-2; cdr3_nt: TGTGCCAGCAGCGTAGTCCCAGATACTAACTATGGCTACACCTTC; cdr3_aa: CASSVVPDTNYGYTF
d_call: TRBD2; clone_size: NA; v_call: TRBV5-1; j_call: TRBJ2-1; cdr3_nt: TGCGCCAGCAGCTCTCTAGCGGGCGGGAGCTCCTACAATGAGCAGTTCTTC; cdr3_aa: CASSSLAGGSSYNEQFF
d_call: TRBD1; clone_size: NA; v_call: TRBV9; j_call: TRBJ2-6; cdr3_nt: TGTGCCAGCAGCGAGGGGACAGGGCTATTATACTCTGGGGCCAACGTCCTGACTTTC; cdr3_aa: CASSEGTGLLYSGANVLTF
d_call: NA; clone_size: NA; v_call: TRBV28; j_call: TRBJ1-5; cdr3_nt: TGTGCCAGCATCTCGGCAGGGGCCCGTTATAGCAATCAGCCCCAGCATTTT; cdr3_aa: CASISAGARYSNQPQHF
d_call: NA; clone_size: NA; v_call: TRBV27; j_call: TRBJ1-3; cdr3_nt: TGTGCCAGCAGCCGGGGAAACACCATATATTTT; cdr3_aa: CASSRGNTIYF
d_call: TRBD2; clone_size: NA; v_call: TRBV6-6; j_call: TRBJ2-7; cdr3_nt: TGTGCCAGCAGTTTACTAGCGGAGGGGCAGTACTTC; cdr3_aa: CASSLLAEGQYF
d_call: NA; clone_size: NA; v_call: TRBV7-9; j_call: TRBJ2-2; cdr3_nt: TGTGCCAGCAGCTTGATGCAGGGGACCGGGGAGCTGTTTTTT; cdr3_aa: CASSLMQGTGELFF
d_call: TRBD1; clone_size: few; v_call: TRBV18; j_call: TRBJ1-4; cdr3_nt: TGTGCCAGCTCACCACCGGGACAGTTTGTTGATGGTGAAAAACTGTTTTTT; cdr3_aa: CASSPPGQFVDGEKLFF
d_call: TRBD2; clone_size: NA; v_call: TRBV5-1; j_call: TRBJ2-1; cdr3_nt: TGCGCCAGCAGCTTGTTCGGTAGCGGGGGGATTTCCTACAATGAGCAGTTCTTC; cdr3_aa: CASSLFGSGGISYNEQFF
d_call: NA; clone_size: once; v_call: TRBV5-1; j_call: TRBJ1-2; cdr3_nt: TGCGCCAGCAGCTTAGACAGTGGTAACTATGGCTACACCTTC; cdr3_aa: CASSLDSGNYGYTF
d_call: TRBD1; clone_size: NA; v_call: TRBV2; j_call: TRBJ2-5; cdr3_nt: TGTGCCAGCCATCACCCCCAGGGACAGAGACCCCAAGAGACCCAGTACTTC; cdr3_aa: CASHHPQGQRPQETQYF
d_call: NA; clone_size: NA; v_call: TRBV19; j_call: TRBJ2-7; cdr3_nt: TGTGCCAGTAGTATAGATACCTCGGGCTACGAGCAGTACTTC; cdr3_aa: CASSIDTSGYEQYF
d_call: NA; clone_size: NA; v_call: TRBV7-2; j_call: TRBJ2-3; cdr3_nt: TGTGCCAGCAGCTTAGTAGGGAGACTTAACACAGATACGCAGTATTTT; cdr3_aa: CASSLVGRLNTDTQYF
d_call: TRBD2; clone_size: NA; v_call: TRBV10-3; j_call: TRBJ2-1; cdr3_nt: TGTGCCATCAGGAAATCTAGCGGGGGATACAATGAGCAGTTCTTC; cdr3_aa: CAIRKSSGGYNEQFF
d_call: NA; clone_size: NA; v_call: TRBV6-6; j_call: TRBJ1-3; cdr3_nt: TGTGCCAGCAGCCGGACAGTCTCTGGAAACACCATATATTTT; cdr3_aa: CASSRTVSGNTIYF
d_call: TRBD1; clone_size: NA; v_call: TRBV6-5; j_call: TRBJ2-3; cdr3_nt: TGTGCCAGCAGTTCCCCGGGACAGGGGGCCGATACGCAGTATTTT; cdr3_aa: CASSSPGQGADTQYF
d_call: NA; clone_size: once; v_call: TRBV5-4; j_call: TRBJ2-6; cdr3_nt: TGTGCCAGCAGCTTGCGAAGCTCTGGGGCCAACGTCCTGACTTTC; cdr3_aa: CASSLRSSGANVLTF
d_call: NA; clone_size: NA; v_call: TRBV5-1; j_call: TRBJ2-7; cdr3_nt: TGCGCCAGCAGCTTGGACGCGACAGGTCCTTACGAGCAGTACTTC; cdr3_aa: CASSLDATGPYEQYF
d_call: NA; clone_size: NA; v_call: TRBV6-1; j_call: TRBJ2-2; cdr3_nt: TGTGCCAGCAGCAGGGGAGGTACCGGGGAGCTGTTTTTT; cdr3_aa: CASSRGGTGELFF
d_call: TRBD1; clone_size: few; v_call: TRBV6-1; j_call: TRBJ1-6; cdr3_nt: TGTGCCAGCAGTGGTGGGTGGACAGGGTCCTCACCCCTCCACTTT; cdr3_aa: CASSGGWTGSSPLHF
d_call: TRBD2; clone_size: NA; v_call: TRBV29-1; j_call: TRBJ2-5; cdr3_nt: TGCAGCGTTGGACAGACTAGCGACAAGGTGGAGACCCAGTACTTC; cdr3_aa: CSVGQTSDKVETQYF
d_call: NA; clone_size: few; v_call: TRBV7-2; j_call: TRBJ2-7; cdr3_nt: TGTGCCAGCAGCGCCACAGGGTACGAGCAGTACTTC; cdr3_aa: CASSATGYEQYF
d_call: TRBD1; clone_size: NA; v_call: TRBV2; j_call: TRBJ2-1; cdr3_nt: TGTGCCAGCAGTCGTCCCGGGACAGGGGACCCTACCACTGAGCAGTTCTTC; cdr3_aa: CASSRPGTGDPTTEQFF
d_call: TRBD2; clone_size: NA; v_call: TRBV7-9; j_call: TRBJ2-1; cdr3_nt: TGTGCCAGCAGCCTAATGGGAGGGGAGGGCTATGAGCAGTTCTTC; cdr3_aa: CASSLMGGEGYEQFF
d_call: TRBD1; clone_size: NA; v_call: TRBV7-2; j_call: TRBJ1-1; cdr3_nt: TGTGCCAGCAGCCCTCGACAGGGAATGAACACTGAAGCTTTCTTT; cdr3_aa: CASSPRQGMNTEAFF
d_call: NA; clone_size: once; v_call: TRBV25-1; j_call: TRBJ2-2; cdr3_nt: TGTGCCAGCAGTGAATCTTGGGACCCCAACACCGGGGAGCTGTTTTTT; cdr3_aa: CASSESWDPNTGELFF